This entry lists 14 T cell receptor beta chains sequenced from one sample in a study of CD8 T cells in ankylosing spondylitis. General study points: Made up of under ten highly homologous variants, a TCR beta motif appeared characteristic of ankylosing spondylitis blood.

These receptors' antigens are unknown. TCRdb analysed the 5' RACE reads with MiXCR anew, one entry per CDR3 protein. The sample holds 450,000 to 550,000 distinct CDR3 sequences; about 5% are singletons and the top ten take roughly 3.5%. The sequenced sample was blood, either unsorted or a sorted T cell fraction (not recorded which). The receptors were sampled from a male donor with ankylosing spondylitis.

This clonotype has ten or more counts. This rearrangement joins TRBV9 to TRBJ2-3, with D perhaps TRBD2 (5 bases). CDR3 length equals 14 residues. Germline lookup yields CDR1 SGDLS and CDR2 YYNGEE. The V end was cut by 3 bases, the J end by 1 base, with 9 bases between. The CDR3 protein is CASSGGRGTDTQYF. The CDR3 DNA sequence: TGTGCCAGCAGCGGCGGGCGGGGCACAGATACGCAGTATTTT.

Many counts were recorded for this clonotype. The V call is TRBV20-1, the J call TRBJ1-2; D is unclear. V was clipped by 1 base and J by 4 bases, with 19 bases between them. Germline CDR1 is DFQATT and CDR2 is SNEGSKA (reference sequence). The CDR3 is 16 amino acids. The CDR3, as DNA: TGCAGTGCTAGAGCCCTGGGAACCGCCTCCATCTATGGCTACACCTTC. Protein sequence: CSARALGTASIYGYTF.

This clonotype occurred a few times. The chain has TRBV24-1 and TRBJ1-1; D might be TRBD1 (6 bases). Germline CDR1 is KGHDR and CDR2 is SFDVKD. Trimming removed 9 bases from V and 5 bases from J, with 15 bases in between. This CDR3 contains 13 residues. CDR3 protein: CATRGGGRTEAFF. In nucleotides, the CDR3 is TGTGCCACCCGGGGCGGGGGCCGTACTGAAGCTTTCTTT.

The chain uses TRBV2 and TRBJ2-7; 7 positions agree with TRBD1. With V trimmed by 8 bases and J by 2 bases, 12 bases remained unmatched. Germline CDR1 is SNHLY and CDR2 is FYNNEI. CDR3 length: 15 amino acids. CDR3 DNA: TGTGCCAGCGCCCTTCTGACAGGGAATCCCTACGAGCAGTACTTC. Its translation: CASALLTGNPYEQYF.

The chain has TRBV15 and TRBJ2-6; D is undetermined. The V and J ends lost 0 bases and 0 bases respectively, with 6 bases between them. Germline CDR1 and CDR2: LNHNV and YYDKDF (reference sequence). The CDR3 covers 16 residues. The CDR3 loop is CATSRDPFSGANVLTF. For the CDR3, the DNA is TGTGCCACCAGCAGAGATCCTTTCTCTGGGGCCAACGTCCTGACTTTC.

This clonotype was found many times. This sequence joins TRBV25-1 and TRBJ1-3; no definite D call. CDR1 MGHDK and CDR2 SYGVNS come from the germline V gene. With 6 bases removed from V and 4 bases from J, the gap between germline ends came to 22 bases. This CDR3 is built from 17 residues. As DNA, the CDR3 is TGTGCCAGCAGCCGAAGCTCCGGGGTCACGGCAGGAAACACCATATATTTT. Its translation: CASSRSSGVTAGNTIYF.

This clonotype was counted ten times or more. CDR3 residues: CSARPPTTGTGSSVYGYTF. The CDR3 nucleotides are TGCAGTGCTAGACCCCCCACCACCGGGACAGGGAGTTCGGTCTATGGCTACACCTTC. The chain uses TRBV20-1 and TRBJ1-2; the match to TRBD1 covers 9 bases. This CDR3 region has 19 residues. Germline V gene lookup returns CDR1 DFQATT and CDR2 SNEGSKA (reference sequence). Trimming took 2 bases from V and 4 from J; bases not matched to a gene: 20.

This clonotype was seen many times. The chain recombines TRBV28 with TRBJ2-1; a possible D gene is TRBD1 (6 bases). The germline V gene has CDR1 MDHEN and CDR2 SYDVKM. V dropped 0 bases and J dropped 8 bases, with 14 bases sitting between them. The CDR3 runs 15 residues. CDR3 DNA: TGTGCCAGCAGTTTATGGAGGGGGTGGTACGATGAGCAGTTCTTC. Its protein product is CASSLWRGWYDEQFF. The full variable domain, rest sourced from reference TRBV28 and TRBJ2-1, is DVKVTQSSRYLVKRTGEKVFLECVQDMDHENMFWYRQDPGLGLRLIYFSYDVKMKEKGDIPEGYSVSREKKERFSLILESASTNQTSMYLCASSLWRGWYDEQFFGPGTRLTVL.

This clonotype was seen a few times. The chain is built from TRBV12-3 or TRBV12-4 and TRBJ2-6, with D unclear. Deletions cut 2 bases from V and 2 bases from J, with 16 bases between. The CDR3 runs to 18 residues. CDR3 region: CASSLRAPLQPGANVLTF. CDR3 DNA sequence: TGTGCCAGCAGTTTAAGGGCACCACTGCAACCTGGGGCCAACGTCCTGACTTTC.

This clonotype was seen at least ten times. This chain joins TRBV5-1 and TRBJ1-2; no clear D gene. Germline V gene lookup returns CDR1 SGHRS and CDR2 YFSETQ. This CDR3 comprises 15 residues. Trimming removed 3 bases at V and 8 bases at J, with 20 bases between. Here the CDR3 DNA reads TGCGCCAGCAGCTCGGAGGGCGCTTCACCAACGGGCTACACCTTC. As protein: CASSSEGASPTGYTF.

This clonotype was detected many times. This sequence joins TRBV7-2 and TRBJ2-7; D is possibly TRBD1 (5 bases). V was cut by 8 bases and J by 7 bases, with 15 bases left in between. Germline V gene lookup returns CDR1 SGHTA and CDR2 FQGNSA. The CDR3 has 12 amino acids. This CDR3 reads CASAWGAKEQYF. For the CDR3, the DNA is TGTGCCAGCGCCTGGGGCGCTAAGGAGCAGTACTTC. The variable domain in full, completed from reference TRBV7-2 and TRBJ2-7, reads GAGVSQSPSNKVTEKGKDVELRCDPISGHTALYWYRQSLGQGLEFLIYFQGNSAPDKSGLPSDRFSAERTGGSVSTLTIQRTQQEDSAVYLCASAWGAKEQYFGPGTRLTVT.

This clonotype was detected many times. This sequence joins TRBV7-2 and TRBJ2-5; maybe TRBD2 (6 bases). From germline, CDR1 is SGHTA and CDR2 FQGNSA. CDR3 size: 14 residues. Deletions cut 6 bases from V and 0 bases from J, with 11 bases between. DNA of the CDR3: TGTGCCAGCAGGCTCGGGGGAAACCAAGAGACCCAGTACTTC. Translating gives CASRLGGNQETQYF.

This clonotype was detected many times. The chain links TRBV5-1 to TRBJ1-1, with D perhaps matching TRBD1 (6 bases). With 4 bases removed from V and 4 bases from J, the gap between germline ends came to 11 bases. The V gene's germline CDR1 is SGHRS and CDR2 YFSETQ. This CDR3 spans 13 amino acids. CDR3 amino acids: CASSAQGSTEAFF. The CDR3 coding sequence is TGCGCCAGCAGCGCCCAGGGGAGCACTGAAGCTTTCTTT.

This clonotype was counted between two and nine times. The V gene is TRBV28, the J gene TRBJ2-3; tentatively, D is TRBD2 (5 bases). V was clipped by 6 bases and J by 6 bases, with 19 bases between them. The CDR3 has 15 residues. Germline assignment: CDR1 MDHEN and CDR2 SYDVKM. The CDR3 DNA reads as TGTGCCAGCAGCCTAAGGGAGTTAAGGATGGATACGCAGTATTTT. It codes for CASSLRELRMDTQYF.